The rows below give T cell receptor beta chains drawn from one sample of a study of regulatory T cells in long-lasting Graves disease. TCRdb re-called the multiplex PCR reads with MiXCR, one entry per CDR3 protein. The top ten clones hold about 13% of a sample with roughly 400,000 distinct CDR3 sequences, approximately 22% of them seen once. This specimen was peripheral blood mononuclear cells (PBMCs), taken when the disease was refractory, from a patient treated with antithyroid drugs. These receptors all stem from a female donor with Graves disease. Both conserved end residues are part of each CDR3. The order of the fields is V gene, J gene, clone size, D gene, CDR3 DNA, CDR3 protein. A D gene is named only where the DNA matches it firmly. Clone size is given for some rows only: seen once, a few or many times, or a class if the clone is expanded.

v_gene: TRBV3-1; j_gene: TRBJ2-2; abundance: many; d_gene: NA; CDR3nt: TGTGCCAGCAGCCAAGATAGAGGAACCGGGGAGCTGTTTTTT; CDR3aa: CASSQDRGTGELFF
v_gene: TRBV18; j_gene: TRBJ2-1; abundance: few; d_gene: NA; CDR3nt: TGTGCCAGCTCACCATTCGAGACAGGAAACAATGAGCAGTTCTTC; CDR3aa: CASSPFETGNNEQFF
v_gene: TRBV29-1; j_gene: TRBJ1-1; abundance: NA; d_gene: NA; CDR3nt: TGCAGCGTTGTTTCCCAGTCGGAACCTGAAGCTTTCTTT; CDR3aa: CSVVSQSEPEAFF
v_gene: TRBV28; j_gene: TRBJ1-1; abundance: many; d_gene: NA; CDR3nt: TGTGCCAGCAGTTTATTGGCCACTGAAGCTTTCTTT; CDR3aa: CASSLLATEAFF
v_gene: TRBV24-1; j_gene: TRBJ2-2; abundance: NA; d_gene: TRBD1; CDR3nt: TGTGCCACCAGTGACCAAAGGGGCATTCAGGGGGACACCGGGGAGCTGTTTTTT; CDR3aa: CATSDQRGIQGDTGELFF
v_gene: TRBV12-3/TRBV12-4; j_gene: TRBJ2-5; abundance: NA; d_gene: NA; CDR3nt: TGTGCCAGCAGTTTTCAGACCCAAGAGACCCAGTACTTC; CDR3aa: CASSFQTQETQYF
v_gene: TRBV18; j_gene: TRBJ2-7; abundance: NA; d_gene: TRBD1; CDR3nt: TGTGCCAGCTCACCCAGAACCCGTACGGGACAGGGGTCCGACGAGCAGTACTTC; CDR3aa: CASSPRTRTGQGSDEQYF
v_gene: TRBV19; j_gene: TRBJ1-1; abundance: NA; d_gene: NA; CDR3nt: TGTGCCAGTAGTATCGAGAACACTGAAGCTTTCTTT; CDR3aa: CASSIENTEAFF
v_gene: TRBV30; j_gene: TRBJ2-7; abundance: many; d_gene: NA; CDR3nt: TGTGCCTGGAGTCCACCCCTCGGCGAGCAGTACTTC; CDR3aa: CAWSPPLGEQYF
v_gene: TRBV6-5; j_gene: TRBJ2-2; abundance: few; d_gene: NA; CDR3nt: TGTGCCAGCAGTTACGGAATAGCTAAAGGGGAGCTGTTTTTT; CDR3aa: CASSYGIAKGELFF
v_gene: TRBV3-1; j_gene: TRBJ2-5; abundance: NA; d_gene: NA; CDR3nt: TGTGCCAGCAGCCAGGAAGAGGCCCAGTACTTC; CDR3aa: CASSQEEAQYF
v_gene: TRBV7-3; j_gene: TRBJ2-7; abundance: NA; d_gene: TRBD2; CDR3nt: TGTGCCAGCAGCATGGAGCGGGGAGGAGAGCAGTACTTC; CDR3aa: CASSMERGGEQYF
v_gene: TRBV7-2; j_gene: TRBJ1-5; abundance: NA; d_gene: TRBD1; CDR3nt: TGTGCCAGCAGACCGACAGGGGATCAGCCCCAGCATTTT; CDR3aa: CASRPTGDQPQHF
v_gene: TRBV5-6; j_gene: TRBJ2-5; abundance: many; d_gene: NA; CDR3nt: TGTGCCAGCAGCTTGGTTAGCAGGGCGGGCGAGACCCAGTACTTC; CDR3aa: CASSLVSRAGETQYF
v_gene: TRBV6-8; j_gene: TRBJ2-7; abundance: NA; d_gene: NA; CDR3nt: TGTGCCAGCAGTTACCGTTCAAACTACGAGCAGTACTTC; CDR3aa: CASSYRSNYEQYF
v_gene: TRBV10-3; j_gene: TRBJ2-5; abundance: many; d_gene: TRBD2; CDR3nt: TGTGCCATCAGTGAAGATGAGGGAGGGGAGACCCAGTACTTC; CDR3aa: CAISEDEGGETQYF
v_gene: TRBV6-2/TRBV6-3; j_gene: TRBJ2-1; abundance: NA; d_gene: NA; CDR3nt: TGTGCCAGCAGTGAAGAGCACACTTGGTCCTACAATGAGCAGTTCTTC; CDR3aa: CASSEEHTWSYNEQFF
v_gene: TRBV11-2; j_gene: TRBJ2-5; abundance: NA; d_gene: NA; CDR3nt: TGTGCCAGCAGCTTACCAGGGTCCGCAGAGACCCAGTACTTC; CDR3aa: CASSLPGSAETQYF
v_gene: TRBV14; j_gene: TRBJ2-5; abundance: few; d_gene: TRBD2; CDR3nt: TGTGCCAGCAGCCAAGAACTAGCGGGACTGGGAGAGACCCAGTACTTC; CDR3aa: CASSQELAGLGETQYF
v_gene: TRBV20-1; j_gene: TRBJ1-1; abundance: few; d_gene: TRBD1; CDR3nt: TGCAGTGCTAGAGCAGGGATAAGACAGGGGAACACTGAAGCTTTCTTT; CDR3aa: CSARAGIRQGNTEAFF
v_gene: TRBV9; j_gene: TRBJ2-5; abundance: many; d_gene: NA; CDR3nt: TGTGCCAGCAGCGTAGAGGCGGGAAACCTCTTGGAGACCCAGTACTTC; CDR3aa: CASSVEAGNLLETQYF
v_gene: TRBV6-1; j_gene: TRBJ2-1; abundance: few; d_gene: NA; CDR3nt: TGTGCCAGCAGAACCGGCCTGACAAGCTCCTACAATGAGCAGTTCTTC; CDR3aa: CASRTGLTSSYNEQFF
v_gene: TRBV28; j_gene: TRBJ1-2; abundance: NA; d_gene: TRBD1; CDR3nt: TGTGCCAGCAGTCCCTCCTACAGGGGGCAGACTTTC; CDR3aa: CASSPSYRGQTF
v_gene: TRBV27; j_gene: TRBJ2-7; abundance: many; d_gene: TRBD1; CDR3nt: TGTGCCAGCAGTTTAAGGGGACAGTACTACGAGCAGTACTTC; CDR3aa: CASSLRGQYYEQYF
v_gene: TRBV6-1; j_gene: TRBJ1-1; abundance: NA; d_gene: NA; CDR3nt: TGTGCCAGCAATCCCCTCGAGGGGTGGGGGACTGAAGCTTTCTTT; CDR3aa: CASNPLEGWGTEAFF
v_gene: TRBV12-3/TRBV12-4; j_gene: TRBJ2-2; abundance: NA; d_gene: TRBD2; CDR3nt: TGTGCCAGCAGCCGACTAGCGGGGTCGAACACCGGGGAGCTGTTTTTT; CDR3aa: CASSRLAGSNTGELFF
v_gene: TRBV4-1; j_gene: TRBJ2-7; abundance: few; d_gene: TRBD1; CDR3nt: TGCGCCAGCAGCCAACCCGCGCCGGGACAGAACTACGAGCAGTACTTC; CDR3aa: CASSQPAPGQNYEQYF
v_gene: TRBV12-3/TRBV12-4; j_gene: TRBJ2-5; abundance: many; d_gene: TRBD2; CDR3nt: TGTGCCAGCAGTTTACCGATAGCGGGGTCTAAAGAGACCCAGTACTTC; CDR3aa: CASSLPIAGSKETQYF
v_gene: TRBV20-1; j_gene: TRBJ2-1; abundance: NA; d_gene: TRBD1; CDR3nt: TGCAGTGCTACTCCCCCTCAGGGGGCGATTTACAATGAGCAGTTCTTC; CDR3aa: CSATPPQGAIYNEQFF
v_gene: TRBV7-9; j_gene: TRBJ2-7; abundance: many; d_gene: NA; CDR3nt: TGTGCCAGCAGCCCGACACATTACGAGCAGTACTTC; CDR3aa: CASSPTHYEQYF
v_gene: TRBV20-1; j_gene: TRBJ2-3; abundance: NA; d_gene: NA; CDR3nt: TGCAGTGCTAGGAGTTCTTCCTACATAAGCACAGATACGCAGTATTTT; CDR3aa: CSARSSSYISTDTQYF
v_gene: TRBV7-9; j_gene: TRBJ2-1; abundance: NA; d_gene: TRBD1; CDR3nt: TGTGCCAGCAGCCCCACGACAGGGGTGGGGTATGAGCAGTTCTTC; CDR3aa: CASSPTTGVGYEQFF
v_gene: TRBV5-1; j_gene: TRBJ2-5; abundance: NA; d_gene: NA; CDR3nt: TGCGTCAGCAGCCCGGCAGGGTGGGAGACCCAGTACTTC; CDR3aa: CVSSPAGWETQYF
v_gene: TRBV25-1; j_gene: TRBJ1-5; abundance: NA; d_gene: NA; CDR3nt: TGTGCCAGCAGGAAAAAACAGGGCGGTCAGCCCCAGCATTTT; CDR3aa: CASRKKQGGQPQHF
v_gene: TRBV27; j_gene: TRBJ2-5; abundance: many; d_gene: TRBD1; CDR3nt: TGTGCCAGCAGTTTACCGGACAGGTGGGAGACCCAGTACTTC; CDR3aa: CASSLPDRWETQYF
v_gene: TRBV3-1; j_gene: TRBJ2-7; abundance: few; d_gene: TRBD2; CDR3nt: TGTGCCAGCAGCCTGATGGGACTAGCGGGAGTCGAGCAGTACTTC; CDR3aa: CASSLMGLAGVEQYF
v_gene: TRBV29-1; j_gene: TRBJ2-3; abundance: NA; d_gene: TRBD2; CDR3nt: TGCAGCGTGGGGACTAGCGGGAGGGTTACGCAGTATTTT; CDR3aa: CSVGTSGRVTQYF
v_gene: TRBV9; j_gene: TRBJ2-7; abundance: many; d_gene: NA; CDR3nt: TGTGCCAGCAGCGTAGACTCTGGCGAGCAGTACTTC; CDR3aa: CASSVDSGEQYF
v_gene: TRBV30; j_gene: TRBJ2-7; abundance: NA; d_gene: TRBD2; CDR3nt: TGTGCCTGGAGTCGCGGGGGACTAGCGGGAGTCGAGCAGTACTTC; CDR3aa: CAWSRGGLAGVEQYF
v_gene: TRBV7-9; j_gene: TRBJ2-4; abundance: NA; d_gene: TRBD2; CDR3nt: TGTGCCAGCAGTCCACCGGGGGGCAAAAACATTCAGTACTTC; CDR3aa: CASSPPGGKNIQYF